The present T cell receptor beta chain was sequenced within a study of control samples from healthy donors and cancer patients. Profiled with immunoSEQ multiplex PCR; TCRdb holds only in-frame clones, not every one. This sample has about 100,000 clones, with approximately 90% found just once. The CDR3 covers 15 residues. The germline V gene has CDR1 MNHEY and CDR2 SVGAGI. V lost 6 bases and J lost 1; bases outside the gene matches: 6. A single count supports this clone. The sequence was obtained from a man aged 25-45 years in good health. The specimen sequenced was blood. The chain has TRBV6-5 and TRBJ2-7, with 10 positions matching TRBD1. The DNA of the CDR3 is TGTGCCAGCAGAGTGGGACAGGGGTTTTCCTACGAGCAGTACGTC. This sequence encodes CASRVGQGFSYEQYV.